Below, one TCR beta chain is given with its context. Some clones are missing from TCRdb's copy, which holds only in-frame ones; the method was immunoSEQ multiplex PCR. The sample yields under 300,000 clones, just over 90% seen once. J was trimmed by 4 bases and V by 6 bases; bases with no gene match: 8. Germline-derived CDR1 and CDR2 are SGHNT and YENEEA. CDR3 length: 15 amino acids. The data were taken from a study of blood T cell repertoires in COVID-19. This TCR came from a middle-aged woman with acute COVID-19. The sequencing sample was made of PBMCs or T cells enriched from blood (not recorded which). The rearrangement links TRBV11-3 to TRBJ2-1; 8 nucleotides align to TRBD2. The CDR3 loop reads CASSPGGESYNEQFF. The CDR3 DNA reads as TGTGCCAGCAGTCCGGGGGGGGAATCATACAATGAGCAGTTCTTC.